This record covers a single T cell receptor (beta chain). The sample comes from a study of blood T cell repertoires in COVID-19. Method: immunoSEQ multiplex PCR; TCRdb's copy keeps in-frame clones and lacks some. The data hold 250,000 or so clones, with about nine tenths observed a single time. V shed 0 bases and J shed 7 bases, with 13 bases lying between them. This CDR3 contains 16 residues. Germline V lookup: CDR1 MNHEY, CDR2 SVGAGI. Specimen: peripheral blood. The clonotype comes from a woman aged 40 to 50 who had recovered from COVID-19. The V and J genes are TRBV6-5 and TRBJ1-6, with D possibly TRBD1 on 6 matching bases. CDR3 loop: CASSYSPGRGNSPLHF. CDR3 in DNA: TGTGCCAGCAGTTACTCACCGGGAAGGGGGAATTCACCCCTCCACTTT.